The clone carrying this TCR beta chain was counted between two and nine times. As yet, its antigen is unknown. These data belong to a study of a mutant IDH1 vaccine in newly diagnosed glioma. Study results and limitations: Patients mounted vaccine-induced immune responses in approximately 93% of cases.

This CDR3 is 15 amino acids long. The V and J ends lost 6 bases and 2 bases, in that order; junction bases with no gene match: 1. Germline V CDR1 and CDR2: LNHDA, SQIVND (reference sequence). Time point given: week 47, end of study. The content of each vaccine dose was 300 ug of mutant IDH1 20-mer peptide, and topical imiquimod accompanied it. In weeks 1, 3, 5, 7, 11, 15, 19 and 23, patients were immunized, eight times in all. The donors' diagnosis was new WHO grade 3 or 4 astrocytoma that was IDH1-mutant and ATRX-lost. TCRdb's copy holds only in-frame clones and misses some; the assay was immunoSEQ multiplex PCR. The sample gives roughly 51,000 clones, 65% to 85% of which show up once; roughly 4.3% is in the top ten.

The starting material was PBMCs, obtained from a glioma patient whose treatment included an IDH1 peptide vaccine. The sequence derives from a woman aged 30 to 39 with glioma. Some clones in this sample may be carry-over from other donors' samples. The chain employs TRBV19 and TRBJ2-1; TRBD2 aligns across 13 bases. The DNA of the CDR3 is TGTGCCAGTAGGGGGACTAGCGGGGCCTACAATGAGCAGTTCTTC. It encodes CASRGTSGAYNEQFF.